A selection of T cell receptor beta chains follows, all from one sample in a study of blood T cell repertoires in COVID-19. Repertoires were generated with immunoSEQ multiplex PCR, while TCRdb's copy carries only in-frame clones and drops some. The table lists roughly 200,000 clones, 70% to 90% of them singletons. What was sequenced was peripheral blood. The receptors shown here come from a woman aged 40-49 years who had recovered from COVID-19. The CDR3 runs from the conserved cysteine through the conserved F or W. The D gene is left open where the match is weak. Expanded clones get a size class; other rows say once, few or many, or leave the size out.

CDR3 protein	CDR3 DNA	D gene	clone size	V gene	J gene
CAWLGGVNTEAFF	TGTGCCTGGCTTGGGGGGGTGAACACTGAAGCTTTCTTT	NA	NA	TRBV30	TRBJ1-1
CASSLVRTGSSSSSGANVLTF	TGCGCCAGCAGCTTGGTACGGACAGGGTCCTCCTCTAGCTCTGGGGCCAACGTCCTGACTTTC	TRBD1	NA	TRBV5-1	TRBJ2-6
CASSSGTSDWNEQFF	TGTGCCAGCAGCTCCGGGACTAGCGACTGGAATGAGCAGTTCTTC	TRBD2	NA	TRBV11-3	TRBJ2-1
CASEGSSGSYEQYF	TGTGCCTCAGAGGGATCTAGCGGGAGTTACGAGCAGTACTTC	TRBD2	NA	TRBV30	TRBJ2-7
CASSGLARANVLTF	TGTGCCAGTAGTGGGCTTGCCAGGGCCAACGTCCTGACTTTC	NA	NA	TRBV19	TRBJ2-6
CASSPVTGGRAEAFF	TGTGCCAGCAGCCCAGTTACAGGGGGCAGGGCTGAAGCTTTCTTT	TRBD1	NA	TRBV4-2	TRBJ1-1
CASSDHGQSYTF	TGTGCCAGCAGTGATCATGGACAGTCGTACACCTTC	NA	NA	TRBV25-1	TRBJ1-2
CATSVTGRYGYTF	TGTGCCACCAGTGTGACAGGGCGCTATGGCTACACCTTC	TRBD1	NA	TRBV24-1	TRBJ1-2
CASSLGAGGQYEQYF	TGTGCCAGCAGCTTAGGGGCGGGGGGACAGTACGAGCAGTACTTC	NA	NA	TRBV7-2	TRBJ2-7
CSVTHGTGVYEQYF	TGCAGCGTTACCCACGGGACAGGGGTCTACGAGCAGTACTTC	TRBD1	NA	TRBV29-1	TRBJ2-7
CASSIGSRFSGTEAFF	TGTGCCAGTAGTATTGGCAGCCGTTTTTCCGGGACTGAAGCTTTCTTT	NA	once	TRBV19	TRBJ1-1
CASSPNRDSPLHF	TGTGCCAGCAGCCCGAACAGGGATTCACCCCTCCACTTT	NA	NA	TRBV5-4	TRBJ1-6
CASSLGGQILMNTEAFF	TGTGCCAGCAGCTTGGGGGGACAGATCCTAATGAACACTGAAGCTTTCTTT	TRBD1	NA	TRBV5-4	TRBJ1-1
CASSYNRQGYEQYF	TGTGCCAGCAGTTACAACCGGCAGGGCTACGAGCAGTACTTC	NA	NA	TRBV6-5	TRBJ2-7
CASSTGVVVREQFF	TGTGCCAGCAGTACGGGAGTGGTCGTCCGTGAGCAGTTCTTC	NA	NA	TRBV25-1	TRBJ2-1
CASSSPGPPEGQYF	TGTGCCAGTAGTAGTCCGGGACCTCCGGAGGGCCAGTACTTC	NA	NA	TRBV19	TRBJ2-5
CASSLEAVRGNEQFF	TGTGCCAGCAGCTTGGAGGCTGTCAGGGGTAATGAGCAGTTCTTC	NA	NA	TRBV5-4	TRBJ2-1
CASSLGGADYGYTF	TGTGCCAGCAGTCTGGGGGGTGCCGACTATGGCTACACCTTC	NA	NA	TRBV6-5	TRBJ1-2
CASIFRGLYSNQPQHF	TGTGCCAGCATATTCCGCGGTCTCTATAGCAATCAGCCCCAGCATTTT	NA	NA	TRBV6-4	TRBJ1-5
CASSPRTSGADTQYF	TGTGCCAGCAGTCCAAGGACTAGCGGGGCAGATACGCAGTATTTT	TRBD2	NA	TRBV27	TRBJ2-3
CATTAPERERPLETQYF	TGTGCCACCACCGCCCCTGAACGGGAGCGGCCGTTGGAGACCCAGTACTTC	NA	NA	TRBV24-1	TRBJ2-5
CASSQAFGTGGQPQHF	TGTGCCAGCAGCCAAGCCTTTGGGACAGGTGGTCAGCCCCAGCATTTT	TRBD1	NA	TRBV4-2	TRBJ1-5
CASSLQGAAYEQYF	TGTGCCAGCAGTTTACAGGGGGCGGCCTACGAGCAGTACTTC	TRBD1	NA	TRBV27	TRBJ2-7
CASNAYGGRETQYF	TGTGCCAGCAATGCATACGGGGGGAGGGAGACCCAGTACTTC	TRBD2	NA	TRBV6-4	TRBJ2-5
CASSLNLAGLNIQYF	TGTGCCAGCAGTTTAAATTTGGCAGGGCTAAACATTCAGTACTTC	NA	NA	TRBV28	TRBJ2-4
CASSLAGGSGFDQETQYF	TGTGCCAGCAGCTTAGCGGGGGGGTCAGGGTTTGACCAAGAGACCCAGTACTTC	TRBD2	NA	TRBV7-8	TRBJ2-5
CASSLGAPGETQYF	TGTGCCAGCAGCTTGGGAGCGCCGGGAGAGACCCAGTACTTC	NA	NA	TRBV5-4	TRBJ2-5
CASSQSSGLAQHF	TGTGCCAGCAGCCAAAGCTCCGGGTTGGCCCAGCATTTT	NA	once	TRBV3-1/TRBV3-2	TRBJ1-5
CASSGPGGVREKLFF	TGTGCCAGCAGCGGCCCGGGGGGCGTGAGGGAAAAACTGTTTTTT	NA	NA	TRBV7-9	TRBJ1-4
CASRPRSQGAQYF	TGTGCCAGCAGACCTCGCAGCCAGGGTGCGCAGTATTTT	NA	NA	TRBV2	TRBJ2-3
CASSLGPDEQFF	TGTGCCAGCAGTTTAGGGCCGGATGAGCAGTTCTTC	NA	once	TRBV28	TRBJ2-1
CASSRASEVVADTQYF	TGCGCCAGCAGCCGAGCGTCTGAGGTGGTAGCAGATACGCAGTATTTT	NA	NA	TRBV4-1	TRBJ2-3
CASCSQGNGNTIYF	TGTGCCAGTTGTTCACAGGGGAACGGAAACACCATATATTTT	TRBD1	NA	TRBV19	TRBJ1-3
CAYSKGPGANVLTF	TGTGCCTATTCAAAGGGGCCTGGGGCCAACGTCCTGACTTTC	NA	NA	TRBV30	TRBJ2-6
CAWSVWLAGNSYNEQFF	TGTGCCTGGAGTGTATGGTTAGCGGGCAACTCCTACAATGAGCAGTTCTTC	TRBD2	few	TRBV30	TRBJ2-1
CASLQGSEQFF	TGTGCCAGTCTCCAGGGGTCTGAGCAGTTCTTC	NA	NA	TRBV19	TRBJ2-1
CASSSPGLAGGGSTDTQYF	TGTGCCAGCAGCTCCCCGGGACTAGCGGGAGGAGGGTCCACAGATACGCAGTATTTT	TRBD2	NA	TRBV11-2	TRBJ2-3
CASLQGSEERYEQYF	TGCGCCAGCTTGCAGGGGTCGGAAGAACGCTACGAGCAGTACTTC	NA	NA	TRBV10-2	TRBJ2-7
CAWSASPQTIVFYGYTF	TGTGCCTGGAGTGCCTCGCCCCAAACTATTGTGTTCTATGGCTACACCTTC	NA	NA	TRBV30	TRBJ1-2
CASSSGGGSNSPLHF	TGTGCCAGCAGTTCCGGGGGAGGGAGTAATTCACCCCTCCACTTT	NA	NA	TRBV6-5	TRBJ1-6
CASSNQEWGVQYF	TGTGCCAGCAGCAACCAAGAGTGGGGGGTCCAGTACTTC	NA	NA	TRBV7-3	TRBJ2-5
CASSIGPQSYGYTF	TGTGCCAGTAGTATAGGGCCCCAGTCCTATGGCTACACCTTC	NA	NA	TRBV19	TRBJ1-2